Sequencing of this TCR beta chain was carried out in a study of PD-L1 blockade in urothelial cancer. Study overall: Enrolled patients had been treated previously with 0 to 3 chemotherapy regimens.

CDR3 length: 15 amino acids. Deletions cut 4 bases from V and 0 bases from J, with 14 bases between. Per the germline V gene, CDR1 is SGHDT and CDR2 is YYEEEE. The table came from immunoSEQ multiplex PCR; TCRdb's copy has only in-frame clones and leaves some out. The profile shows under 70,000 clones, 75% to 85% of them singletons. The time point: pretreatment peripheral blood. All patients carried locally advanced or metastatic urothelial carcinoma. Patient sample counts ranged from 1 to 8, pretreatment and on-treatment. The genes are TRBV5-6 and TRBJ2-7; no clear D. The source was PBMCs, collected around atezolizumab (anti-PD-L1) treatment. This TCR was recovered from a man in his 70s with urothelial cancer. In DNA, the CDR3 is TGTGCCAGCAGCACCCTAGGCTTAAGCTCCTACGAGCAGTACTTC. Its protein is CASSTLGLSSYEQYF. Based on the CDR3 plus reference TRBV5-6 and TRBJ2-7, the full variable domain is DAGVTQSPTHLIKTRGQQVTLRCSPKSGHDTVSWYQQALGQGPQFIFQYYEEEERQRGNFPDRFSGHQFPNYSSELNVNALLLGDSALYLCASSTLGLSSYEQYFGPGTRLTVT.